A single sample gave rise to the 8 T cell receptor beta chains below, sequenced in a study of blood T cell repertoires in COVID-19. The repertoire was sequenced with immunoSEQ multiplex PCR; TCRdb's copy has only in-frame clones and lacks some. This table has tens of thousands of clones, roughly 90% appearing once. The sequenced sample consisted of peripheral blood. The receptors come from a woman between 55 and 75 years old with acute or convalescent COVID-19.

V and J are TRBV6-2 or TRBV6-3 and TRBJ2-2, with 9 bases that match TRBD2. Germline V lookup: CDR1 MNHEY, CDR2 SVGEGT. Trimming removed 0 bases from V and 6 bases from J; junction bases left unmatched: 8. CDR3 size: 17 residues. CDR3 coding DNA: TGTGCCAGCAGTTACTCGCCCGGGACTAGCAGGTCCGGGGAGCTGTTTTTT. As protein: CASSYSPGTSRSGELFF.

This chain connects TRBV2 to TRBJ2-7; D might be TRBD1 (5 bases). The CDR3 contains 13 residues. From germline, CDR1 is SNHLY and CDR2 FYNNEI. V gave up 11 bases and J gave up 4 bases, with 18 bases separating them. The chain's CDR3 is CALRRQGEYEQYV. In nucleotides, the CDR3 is TGTGCCTTACGCCGGCAGGGTGAATACGAGCAGTACGTC.

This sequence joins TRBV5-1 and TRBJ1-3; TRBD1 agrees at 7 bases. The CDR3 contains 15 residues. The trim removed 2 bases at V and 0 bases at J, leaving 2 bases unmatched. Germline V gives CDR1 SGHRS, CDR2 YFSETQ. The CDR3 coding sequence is TGCGCCAGCAGCTTAGAGGGGGCCTCTGGAAACACCATATATTTT. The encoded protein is CASSLEGASGNTIYF. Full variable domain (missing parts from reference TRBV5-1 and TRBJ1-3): KAGVTQTPRYLIKTRGQQVTLSCSPISGHRSVSWYQQTPGQGLQFLFEYFSETQRNKGNFPGRFSGRQFSNSRSEMNVSTLELGDSALYLCASSLEGASGNTIYFGEGSWLTVV.

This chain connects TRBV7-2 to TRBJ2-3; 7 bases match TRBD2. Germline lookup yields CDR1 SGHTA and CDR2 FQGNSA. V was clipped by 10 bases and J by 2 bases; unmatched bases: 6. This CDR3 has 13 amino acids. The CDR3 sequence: CATRAGYTDTQYF. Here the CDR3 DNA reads TGTGCCACAAGAGCGGGATACACAGATACGCAGTATTTT.

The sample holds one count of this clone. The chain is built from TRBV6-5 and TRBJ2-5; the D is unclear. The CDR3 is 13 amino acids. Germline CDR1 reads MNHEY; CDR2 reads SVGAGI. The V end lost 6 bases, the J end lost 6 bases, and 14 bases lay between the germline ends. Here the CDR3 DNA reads TGTGCCAGCAGAGCTTCAGGTTTACAGACCCAGTACTTC. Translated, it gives CASRASGLQTQYF.

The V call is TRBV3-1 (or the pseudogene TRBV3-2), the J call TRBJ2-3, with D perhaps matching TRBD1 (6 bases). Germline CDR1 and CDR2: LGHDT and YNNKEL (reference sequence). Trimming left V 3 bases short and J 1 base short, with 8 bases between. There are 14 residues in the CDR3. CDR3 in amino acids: CASSQRQGTDTQYF. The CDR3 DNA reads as TGTGCCAGCAGCCAGAGACAGGGCACAGATACGCAGTATTTT.

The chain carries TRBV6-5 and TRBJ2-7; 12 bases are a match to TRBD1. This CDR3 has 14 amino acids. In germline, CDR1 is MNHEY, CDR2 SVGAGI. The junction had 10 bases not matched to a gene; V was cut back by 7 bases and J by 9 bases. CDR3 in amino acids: CASTPGTGGGGQYV. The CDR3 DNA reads TGTGCCAGCACCCCGGGGACAGGGGGCGGCGGGCAGTACGTC.

In DNA, the CDR3 is TGTGCCAGCTCCCAGGGAGAAAAACTGTTTTTT. Its translation is CASSQGEKLFF. V usage is TRBV18 and J usage is TRBJ1-4; the D gene is possibly TRBD1 (5 bases). This CDR3 is built from 11 residues. Trimming left V 6 bases short and J 8 bases short, with 7 bases between. Per germline, CDR1 KGHSH and CDR2 LQKENI.